The text below deals with one TCR beta chain. Its antigen is currently unknown. This record comes from a study of identical twins. Study-level results: Excess sharing by twins proved weaker in beta out-of-frame sequences. Zero-insertion findings could be partly confounded by invariant cells (MAIT and iNKT cells).

Trimming pared 6 bases from V and 1 base from J, leaving 9 bases between. The germline V gene encodes CDR1 MGHDK and CDR2 SYGVNS. The CDR3 has 13 amino acids. Template switching supplied a universal primer site; unique molecular identifiers were carried on the cDNA. TCRdb independently ran MiXCR on the 5' RACE reads; one entry per CDR3 protein. Seen here are hundreds of thousands of distinct CDR3 sequences, approximately 6.1% observed once, and the top ten hold approximately 1.6%. The TCR comes from a young man in good health. Sequenced material: naive T cells sorted from blood. This rearrangement joins TRBV25-1 to TRBJ2-5; D is uncertain. The CDR3 region has the DNA TGTGCCAGCAGACGAGGATCCCAAGAGACCCAGTACTTC. Translated, it gives CASRRGSQETQYF.